These 28 T cell receptor beta chains share one sample of origin, sequenced in a study of T cells after posttransplantation cyclophosphamide. TCRdb's copy holds only in-frame clones and misses some; the assay was immunoSEQ multiplex PCR. The repertoire yields 40,000 to 55,000 clones, none seen only once; the top ten contain roughly 2.2%. Sequencing was done on a sample of PBMCs. These receptors came from a man in his forties in good health, CMV-negative, and a related stem cell transplant donor.

This clone was observed at least ten times. CDR3 coding DNA: TGTGCCAGTAGTATCCCACAGGGGGCTGAAGCTTTCTTT. It encodes CASSIPQGAEAFF. This rearrangement joins TRBV19 to TRBJ1-1, with 8 bases that match TRBD1. The CDR3 contains 13 residues. V lost 3 bases and J lost 6; bases outside the gene matches: 3. CDR1 and CDR2 (germline): LNHDA, SQIVND (reference sequence). The variable domain in full, completed from reference TRBV19 and TRBJ1-1, reads DGGITQSPKYLFRKEGQNVTLSCEQNLNHDAMYWYRQDPGQGLRLIYYSQIVNDFQKGDIAEGYSVSREKKESFPLTVTSAQKNPTAFYLCASSIPQGAEAFFGQGTRLTVV.

This clone was picked up many times. V usage is TRBV27 and J usage is TRBJ2-2; no definite D call. Germline CDR1 and CDR2: MNHEY and SMNVEV (reference sequence). The CDR3 runs to 13 residues. Trimming took 7 bases from V and 1 from J, leaving 7 bases between them. The CDR3 sequence: CASTFQNTGELFF. The CDR3 DNA reads as TGTGCCAGCACATTCCAGAACACCGGGGAGCTGTTTTTT.

This clone was seen repeatedly, ten times or more. Here the CDR3 DNA reads TGCGCCAGCAGCCAGTACACTGACAGGGAGTTGGGCACAGATACGCAGTATTTT. This sequence encodes CASSQYTDRELGTDTQYF. The chain has TRBV4-3 and TRBJ2-3; the match to TRBD1 covers 7 bases. The V and J ends lost 3 bases and 1 base, in that order; junction bases with no gene match: 13. CDR1 LGHNA and CDR2 YSLEER come from the germline V gene. The CDR3 is 18 amino acids.

This clone was counted ten times or more. The chain recombines TRBV30 with TRBJ2-6, with a possible D match to TRBD1 (6 bases). Germline V lookup: CDR1 GTSNPN, CDR2 SVGIG (reference sequence). This CDR3 has 17 residues. Trimming shortened V by 0 bases and J by 0 bases, and 12 bases separated the two germline ends. The CDR3 region is CAWSVTGLPSGANVLTF. The CDR3 region has the DNA TGTGCCTGGAGTGTAACAGGGCTGCCCTCTGGGGCCAACGTCCTGACTTTC. Full variable domain (missing parts from reference TRBV30 and TRBJ2-6): SQTIHQWPATLVQPVGSPLSLECTVEGTSNPNLYWYRQAAGRGLQLLFYSVGIGQISSEVPQNLSASRPQDRQFILSSKKLLLSDSGFYLCAWSVTGLPSGANVLTFGAGSRLTVL.

In this sample, this clone turned up many times. V and J are TRBV28 and TRBJ1-1; 7 bases are a match to TRBD1. The CDR3 is 12 amino acids. V lost 6 bases, J lost 4 bases, and 2 bases stayed unmatched. Germline CDR1 reads MDHEN; CDR2 reads SYDVKM. CDR3 residues: CASRTGATEAFF. The DNA for the CDR3 is TGTGCCAGCAGAACAGGGGCCACTGAAGCTTTCTTT.

At least ten counts were recorded for this clone. The chain combines TRBV18 with TRBJ2-3; possible D gene TRBD1, 5 bases. CDR1 is KGHSH, CDR2 LQKENI, per germline. The length of the CDR3 is 14 residues. The V end was cut by 5 bases, the J end by 0 bases, with 9 bases between. CDR3 in DNA: TGTGCCAGCTCATCCCAGGGTAGCACAGATACGCAGTATTTT. This codes for CASSSQGSTDTQYF.

There are many counts of this clone. The rearrangement uses TRBV21-1 and TRBJ1-2; the table assigns TRBD1, which was not confirmed against the DNA. TRBV21-1 is described as a pseudogene. The CDR3 has 14 amino acids. CDR3 sequence (DNA): TGTGCCAGCACTACAGGCCCAGGCGGCTATGGCTACACCTTC. Protein sequence: CASTTGPGGYGYTF.

The sample holds many counts of this clone. The chain has TRBV7-2 and TRBJ2-6, with D unclear. Germline assignment: CDR1 SGHTA and CDR2 FQGNSA. The CDR3 consists of 15 residues. V dropped 3 bases and J dropped 2 bases, with 8 bases sitting between them. The CDR3 loop reads CASSFSVTGANVLTF. For the CDR3, the DNA is TGTGCCAGCAGCTTTTCAGTAACTGGGGCCAACGTCCTGACTTTC. Combining the CDR3 with reference TRBV7-2 and TRBJ2-6 gives the whole variable domain GAGVSQSPSNKVTEKGKDVELRCDPISGHTALYWYRQSLGQGLEFLIYFQGNSAPDKSGLPSDRFSAERTGGSVSTLTIQRTQQEDSAVYLCASSFSVTGANVLTFGAGSRLTVL.

The sample holds a few counts of this clone. A read error may be the cause here, since a much bigger clone is one base away. This chain connects TRBV5-6 to TRBJ2-7; D remains unclear. Germline lookup yields CDR1 SGHDT and CDR2 YYEEEE. Trimming removed 0 bases from V and 0 bases from J, with 7 bases in between. The CDR3 extends over 14 amino acids. DNA for the CDR3: TGTGCCAGCAGCTTGGGGCGGTTCTCCTACGAGCAGTACTTC. This gives the protein CASSLGRFSYEQYF.

This clone was counted at least ten times. This chain connects TRBV29-1 to TRBJ1-2; maybe TRBD1 (6 bases). V was cut by 2 bases and J by 3 bases, with 10 bases left in between. The CDR3 has 13 amino acids. Germline V gene sequence: CDR1 SQVTM, CDR2 ANQGSEA. The CDR3 nucleotides are TGCAGCGTTGAACAGGGGCCGGACTATGGCTACACCTTC. It is translated as CSVEQGPDYGYTF.

This clone has ten or more counts. This chain uses TRBV28 with TRBJ1-1, with D hard to call. Germline V CDR1 and CDR2: MDHEN, SYDVKM. V lost 10 bases and J lost 1, with 10 bases in between. The CDR3 runs 12 residues. The DNA for the CDR3 is TGTGCCACCGCCTCGGGGAACACTGAAGCTTTCTTT. Translated: CATASGNTEAFF.

There are many counts of this clone. The V call is TRBV5-1, the J call TRBJ1-2, with TRBD1 as a possible D gene (5 bases). CDR3 length: 15 residues. V was shortened by 1 base and J by 3 bases, with 13 bases between the two germline ends. Per the germline V gene, CDR1 is SGHRS and CDR2 is YFSETQ. CDR3 coding DNA: TGCGCCAGCAGCTTGTTTCAGGGCGTGGACTATGGCTACACCTTC. It is translated as CASSLFQGVDYGYTF. Combining the CDR3 with reference TRBV5-1 and TRBJ1-2 gives the whole variable domain KAGVTQTPRYLIKTRGQQVTLSCSPISGHRSVSWYQQTPGQGLQFLFEYFSETQRNKGNFPGRFSGRQFSNSRSEMNVSTLELGDSALYLCASSLFQGVDYGYTFGSGTRLTVV.

This clone was counted a few times. The genes are TRBV7-9 and TRBJ2-5; TRBD1 matches 8 bases. The assigned J gene may be wrong: the sequence end matches TRBJ2-7 better. This CDR3 comprises 12 residues. Germline V gene data show CDR1 as SEHNR and CDR2 as FQNEAQ (reference sequence). The CDR3 is CASSWTGPEQYF. The DNA of the CDR3 is TGTGCCAGCAGCTGGACAGGGCCCGAGCAGTACTTC.

This clone was picked up many times. The chain has TRBV9 and TRBJ2-1, with a weak D call TRBD2 (6 bases). CDR1 and CDR2 (germline): SGDLS, YYNGEE. The germline V and J ends were trimmed by 6 bases and 5 bases, with 24 bases remaining between them. This CDR3 is 17 amino acids long. CDR3 in DNA: TGTGCCAGCAACGACTGGCTAGATGGTAGCGGAAACAATGAGCAGTTCTTC. Translating it yields CASNDWLDGSGNNEQFF.

This clone was recorded many times. The chain recombines TRBV11-2 with TRBJ1-1, with D perhaps matching TRBD1 (5 bases). Trimming pared 2 bases from V and 4 bases from J, leaving 17 bases between. The germline CDR1 and CDR2 sequences are SGHAT and FQNNGV. This CDR3 is 16 amino acids long. As DNA, the CDR3 is TGTGCCAGCAGCTTAACGGGGGGAAGTTTGAGCACTGAAGCTTTCTTT. Translation gives CASSLTGGSLSTEAFF.

This clone was seen repeatedly, ten times or more. The chain has TRBV4-1 and TRBJ2-3; weak D call: TRBD2 (5 bases). From germline, CDR1 is MGHRA and CDR2 YSYEKL. Trimming shortened V by 3 bases and J by 1 base, and 11 bases separated the two germline ends. This CDR3 comprises 15 residues. The CDR3 nucleotides read TGCGCCAGCAGCCAGTCTCGGGAACGCACAGATACGCAGTATTTT. Translation: CASSQSRERTDTQYF.

This clone was seen ten or more times. This chain connects TRBV5-1 to TRBJ1-5, with D tentatively TRBD1 (5 bases). Trimming shortened V by 0 bases and J by 4 bases, and 8 bases separated the two germline ends. CDR1 is SGHRS and CDR2 is YFSETQ in the germline V gene. The CDR3 sequence is 14 residues long. CDR3 residues: CASSLAGYNQPQHF. CDR3 in DNA: TGCGCCAGCAGCTTGGCAGGGTATAATCAGCCCCAGCATTTT.

This clone was counted only a few times. The chain has TRBV6-1 and TRBJ1-5, with TRBD1 identical over 7 bases. Germline loops: CDR1 MNHNS, CDR2 SASEGT. The trim removed 5 bases at V and 5 bases at J, leaving 6 bases unmatched. This CDR3 contains 14 residues. The CDR3: CASSPSGGHQPQHF. The CDR3 DNA reads as TGTGCCAGCAGTCCTTCAGGGGGTCATCAGCCCCAGCATTTT.

Only a few counts were recorded for this clone. As DNA, the CDR3 is TGTGCCAGCAGTTCCCTCGGCGGTTCTACGAGAGGGCAGTACTTC. Translated, it gives CASSSLGGSTRGQYF. This chain connects TRBV27 to TRBJ2-7; D ambiguous. The V and J ends lost 4 bases and 9 bases respectively, with 22 bases between them. Germline CDR1 MNHEY, CDR2 SMNVEV (reference sequence). This CDR3 region has 15 residues.

This clone showed up many times. The chain is built from TRBV6-5 and TRBJ1-1; D is undetermined. V lost 2 bases and J lost 0, with 7 bases in between. Per germline, CDR1 MNHEY and CDR2 SVGAGI. This CDR3 has 14 residues. In DNA form, the CDR3 reads TGTGCCAGCAGTTACGGGCAGATGAACACTGAAGCTTTCTTT. Residues: CASSYGQMNTEAFF.

In its sample, this clone was seen many times. V usage is TRBV15 and J usage is TRBJ2-7; TRBD2 matches 8 bases. Unmatched junction bases numbered 4, after V lost 6 bases and J lost 0 bases. Germline CDR1 reads LNHNV; CDR2 reads YYDKDF (reference sequence). CDR3 size: 14 residues. The CDR3 sequence is CATRKSGSSYEQYF. The CDR3 nucleotides are TGTGCCACCAGGAAGAGCGGGAGCTCCTACGAGCAGTACTTC.

This clone was seen repeatedly, ten times or more. The V call is TRBV5-5, the J call TRBJ2-1, with 11 nucleotides matching TRBD2. This CDR3 has 15 amino acids. Germline values: CDR1 SGHKS, CDR2 YYEKEE (reference sequence). The junction had 6 bases not matched to a gene; V was cut back by 3 bases and J by 7 bases. CDR3 sequence (DNA): TGTGCCAGCAGCTCTACTAGCGGGAGTATGAATGAGCAGTTCTTC. The encoded protein is CASSSTSGSMNEQFF.

This clone came up many times. The rearrangement links TRBV5-1 to TRBJ1-2; 7 positions agree with TRBD1. Germline CDR1 SGHRS, CDR2 YFSETQ. CDR3 length equals 13 residues. Trimming cost V 0 bases and J 8 bases; bases outside gene matches: 4. The CDR3 DNA reads TGCGCCAGCAGCTTGGGACAGGGACAAGGCTACACCTTC. Encoded protein: CASSLGQGQGYTF.

There are many counts of this clone. CDR3 protein: CASSLDRDRDGYTF. The CDR3 DNA reads as TGTGCCAGCAGCTTAGATAGGGACAGAGATGGCTACACCTTC. V and J are TRBV11-2 and TRBJ1-2; 7 bases fit TRBD1. CDR3 length: 14 amino acids. CDR1 is SGHAT and CDR2 is FQNNGV in the germline V gene. With V trimmed by 0 bases and J by 6 bases, 4 bases remained unmatched.

The table lists this clone with many counts. The J gene is TRBJ2-1, the V gene TRBV10-3, with D maybe TRBD2 (6 bases). The CDR3 has 20 residues. Trimming left V 0 bases short and J 6 bases short, with 27 bases between. From germline, CDR1 is ENHRY and CDR2 SYGVKD. The CDR3: CAISESAMIGSDDFGNEQFF. Written as DNA, the CDR3 is TGTGCCATCAGTGAGTCGGCTATGATCGGGAGTGACGATTTTGGCAATGAGCAGTTCTTC.

This clone was seen many times. The chain recombines TRBV7-3 with TRBJ2-2, with D unresolved. Trimming stripped 5 bases from V and 4 bases from J, with 14 bases between. This CDR3 contains 15 residues. The germline V gene has CDR1 SGHTA and CDR2 FQGTGA. The CDR3 protein is CASSPLIRGTGELFF. In DNA form, the CDR3 reads TGTGCCAGCAGCCCACTGATACGTGGCACCGGGGAGCTGTTTTTT.

This clone was detected many times. The genes are TRBV7-8 and TRBJ2-2; no reliable D call. The germline gives CDR1 SGHVS, CDR2 FQNEAQ. V was cut by 2 bases and J by 6 bases, with 4 bases left in between. This CDR3 is 12 amino acids long. This CDR3 is CASSLSSGELFF. The CDR3 DNA sequence: TGTGCCAGCAGCTTATCTTCCGGGGAGCTGTTTTTT.

The chain recombines TRBV7-2 with TRBJ1-6; 8 bases fit TRBD1. The germline CDR1 and CDR2 sequences are SGHTA and FQGNSA. V gave up 4 bases and J gave up 10 bases; unmatched junction bases: 9. CDR3 length equals 15 residues. This CDR3 is CASSSTTGAWSPLHF. Here the CDR3 DNA reads TGTGCCAGCAGCTCAACGACAGGGGCTTGGTCACCCCTCCACTTT.